Listed here are 21 T cell receptor beta chains from one sample, sequenced in a study of blood T cell repertoires in COVID-19. Repertoires were generated with immunoSEQ multiplex PCR, while TCRdb's copy carries only in-frame clones and drops some. Counted here are approximately 230,000 clones, 70% to 90% occurring once; the ten biggest clones make up more than 1.5%. Specimen: PBMCs or T cells enriched from blood (not recorded which). These receptors all stem from a man aged 35-49 years who had recovered from COVID-19.

The J gene is TRBJ2-3, the V gene TRBV7-7; no reliable D call. This CDR3 is built from 14 residues. Germline CDR1 is SSHAT and CDR2 is FNYEAQ (reference sequence). The CDR3 DNA is TGTGCTAGTTCCGCCCTTGGCGGAACAGATACGCAGTATTTT. Encoded protein: CASSALGGTDTQYF.

The J gene is TRBJ1-2, the V gene TRBV5-8; 7 bases agree with TRBD1. The CDR3 contains 14 residues. V was clipped by 3 bases and J by 5 bases; unmatched bases: 7. Germline V CDR1 and CDR2: SGHTS, YDEGEE. The CDR3 nucleotides read TGTGCCAGCAGCTCAAAGACAGGGATTTATGGCTACACCTTC. This translates into CASSSKTGIYGYTF.

This chain uses TRBV7-9 with TRBJ1-5; 11 bases align to TRBD1. CDR1 and CDR2 (germline): SEHNR, FQNEAQ (reference sequence). The CDR3 is 17 amino acids. With 5 bases clipped from V and 5 bases from J, the junction kept 11 bases outside the gene matches. The CDR3 here is CASSQYGTGGDHQPQHF. The CDR3 DNA reads TGTGCCAGCAGCCAATACGGGACAGGGGGGGACCATCAGCCCCAGCATTTT.

The chain employs TRBV19 and TRBJ2-7; no clear D gene. Germline assignment: CDR1 LNHDA and CDR2 SQIVND (reference sequence). Trimming removed 1 base from V and 3 bases from J, with 10 bases in between. The CDR3 extends over 14 amino acids. The CDR3: CASSIGKLIYEQYF. The CDR3 bases are TGTGCCAGTAGTATAGGCAAGCTGATCTACGAGCAGTACTTC.

The chain joins TRBV12-3 or TRBV12-4 to TRBJ1-1; D gene uncertain. CDR3 length: 11 residues. V gave up 9 bases and J gave up 4 bases, with 9 bases separating them. CDR3: CASTTFTEAFF. The CDR3 bases are TGTGCCAGTACAACCTTCACTGAAGCTTTCTTT.

The rearrangement links TRBV4-3 to TRBJ1-2; D unresolved. The CDR3 spans 17 residues. The germline CDR1 and CDR2 sequences are LGHNA and YSLEER. V shed 0 bases and J shed 2 bases, with 16 bases lying between them. CDR3 sequence: CASSQEVTTSANYGYTF. The CDR3 DNA sequence: TGCGCCAGCAGCCAAGAAGTAACTACTTCGGCGAACTATGGCTACACCTTC.

The chain's CDR3 is CASSQAYYHEQYF. CDR3 coding DNA: TGTGCCAGCAGCCAGGCATACTACCACGAGCAGTACTTC. V gene TRBV3-1 (or the pseudogene TRBV3-2) combines with J gene TRBJ2-7; D remains ambiguous. Trimming took off 3 bases at V and 5 bases at J, with 11 bases between the two ends. CDR3 size: 13 residues. Germline loops: CDR1 LGHDT, CDR2 YNNKEL (reference sequence).

V and J are TRBV5-1 and TRBJ2-5, with 14 nucleotides matching TRBD2. With 4 bases clipped from V and 2 bases from J, the junction kept 4 bases outside the gene matches. The length of the CDR3 is 16 residues. CDR1 and CDR2 from the germline V gene are SGHRS and YFSETQ. The DNA for the CDR3 is TGCGCCAGCAGCCGGGGACTAGCGGGAGCGCAAGAGACCCAGTACTTC. It specifies CASSRGLAGAQETQYF. Combining the CDR3 with reference TRBV5-1 and TRBJ2-5 gives the whole variable domain KAGVTQTPRYLIKTRGQQVTLSCSPISGHRSVSWYQQTPGQGLQFLFEYFSETQRNKGNFPGRFSGRQFSNSRSEMNVSTLELGDSALYLCASSRGLAGAQETQYFGPGTRLLVL.

The chain employs TRBV7-6 and TRBJ1-1; possible D gene TRBD1, 6 bases. Germline values: CDR1 SGHVS, CDR2 FNYEAQ. Trimming cost V 1 base and J 1 base, with 10 bases left between them. This CDR3 is built from 15 residues. The CDR3 region is CASSLGEDRNTEAFF. CDR3 nucleotides: TGTGCCAGCAGCTTAGGTGAGGACAGGAACACTGAAGCTTTCTTT.

The gene calls are TRBV6-5 and TRBJ1-2; 10 bases agree with TRBD1. Germline CDR1 reads MNHEY; CDR2 reads SVGAGI. V shed 6 bases and J 4 bases; nucleotides not matched to a gene: 5. The CDR3 is 14 amino acids. CDR3 in DNA: TGTGCCAGCAGGAGGGACAGGGGCCCCTATGGCTACACCTTC. Translation: CASRRDRGPYGYTF.

CDR3: CASSQEQAGFTDTQYF. The CDR3, as DNA: TGTGCCAGCAGCCAAGAGCAAGCGGGGTTCACAGATACGCAGTATTTT. The V call is TRBV4-2, the J call TRBJ2-3, with 7 bases identical to TRBD2. The V gene end was trimmed by 0 bases and the J gene end by 2 bases; junction bases not matched to a gene: 5. The V gene's germline CDR1 is LGHNA and CDR2 YNFKEQ. This CDR3 comprises 16 residues.

V is TRBV28 and J is TRBJ2-6, with 7 positions matching TRBD1. V lost 6 bases to trimming and J lost 0 bases; unmatched junction nucleotides: 8. This CDR3 comprises 17 residues. Germline lookup yields CDR1 MDHEN and CDR2 SYDVKM. In DNA, the CDR3 is TGTGCCAGCAGCTGGGACAGCGTCCTCTCTGGGGCCAACGTCCTGACTTTC. This sequence encodes CASSWDSVLSGANVLTF.

This chain joins TRBV2 and TRBJ2-7, with 9 nucleotides matching TRBD2. J lost 2 bases, V lost 0 bases, and 5 bases had no gene match. Germline V gene lookup returns CDR1 SNHLY and CDR2 FYNNEI. CDR3 size: 16 residues. The CDR3 sequence: CASSEASLAGTYEQYF. CDR3 nucleotides: TGTGCCAGCAGTGAAGCATCCCTAGCGGGGACCTACGAGCAGTACTTC.

V is TRBV5-4 and J is TRBJ2-1; TRBD2 matches 7 bases. Germline CDR1 is SGHNT and CDR2 is YYREEE (reference sequence). The CDR3 runs 16 residues. V lost 1 base and J lost 4; bases outside the gene matches: 8. This CDR3 is CASSLYGGKPYNEQFF. CDR3 nucleotides: TGTGCCAGCAGCTTGTACGGGGGGAAACCGTACAATGAGCAGTTCTTC.

The chain employs TRBV5-1 and TRBJ2-1; D may be TRBD1 (6 bases). The CDR3 totals 14 residues. Germline V gene data show CDR1 as SGHRS and CDR2 as YFSETQ. Trimming removed 3 bases from V and 4 bases from J, with 11 bases in between. The CDR3 nucleotides read TGCGCCAGCAGCTACCCACAGGGTTACAATGAGCAGTTCTTC. Translation: CASSYPQGYNEQFF.

The chain carries TRBV6-2 or TRBV6-3 and TRBJ2-3; 15 bases are a match to TRBD2. After removal of 5 bases from V and 6 bases from J, the junction contained 6 bases not matched to a gene. Germline V lookup: CDR1 MNHEY, CDR2 SVGEGT. This CDR3 comprises 16 residues. CDR3 sequence (DNA): TGTGCCAGCAGTCCGGGACTAGCGGGAGGTTTGGATACGCAGTATTTT. Its translation: CASSPGLAGGLDTQYF.

The chain combines TRBV5-6 with TRBJ2-2; TRBD2 might be the D (5 bases). CDR1 is SGHDT, CDR2 YYEEEE, per germline. The CDR3 is 13 amino acids. Trimming took off 2 bases at V and 7 bases at J, with 9 bases between the two ends. The DNA for the CDR3 is TGTGCCAGCAGCTTCCCAAGCGGCGGGGAGCTGTTTTTT. Its protein product is CASSFPSGGELFF. Full variable domain (missing parts from reference TRBV5-6 and TRBJ2-2): DAGVTQSPTHLIKTRGQQVTLRCSPKSGHDTVSWYQQALGQGPQFIFQYYEEEERQRGNFPDRFSGHQFPNYSSELNVNALLLGDSALYLCASSFPSGGELFFGEGSRLTVL.

The rearrangement joins TRBV19 to TRBJ1-6; D is uncertain. Germline V lookup: CDR1 LNHDA, CDR2 SQIVND (reference sequence). V lost 3 bases, J lost 0 bases, and 6 bases lay in between. The CDR3 totals 15 residues. The chain's CDR3 is CASSIDISYNSPLHF. In DNA, the CDR3 is TGTGCCAGTAGTATCGACATCTCCTATAATTCACCCCTCCACTTT.

The chain combines TRBV7-9 with TRBJ2-7, with D possibly TRBD2 on 6 matching bases. The CDR3 is 15 residues long. Trimming left V 5 bases short and J 4 bases short, with 18 bases between. CDR1 is SEHNR and CDR2 is FQNEAQ in the germline V gene (reference sequence). As DNA, the CDR3 is TGTGCCAGCAGCCGGTCCCTCGGGGGTTTGTACGAGCAGTACTTC. Translating it yields CASSRSLGGLYEQYF.

The chain uses TRBV6-5 and TRBJ2-7; D unresolved. Germline loops: CDR1 MNHEY, CDR2 SVGAGI. The CDR3 totals 11 residues. Trimming stripped 6 bases from V and 4 bases from J, with 7 bases between. This chain's CDR3 is CASSGLYEQYF. The CDR3 nucleotides read TGTGCCAGCAGCGGGTTGTACGAGCAGTACTTC.

V usage is TRBV14 and J usage is TRBJ2-5; D is unclear. Germline V gives CDR1 SGHDN, CDR2 FVKESK. The CDR3 is 14 amino acids. Trimming removed 4 bases from V and 1 base from J, with 10 bases in between. The CDR3 coding sequence is TGTGCCAGCAGCCTCCTAGGAAGCCAAGAGACCCAGTACTTC. It specifies CASSLLGSQETQYF.